This TCR beta chain was retrieved from a study of shared clonotypes between healthy human individuals. Overall study results and limits: The study found about 4.6% of naive CD4 clonotypes shared across a few donors.

The CDR3 consists of 15 residues. Germline V gene sequence: CDR1 MDHEN, CDR2 SYDVKM. V gave up 6 bases and J gave up 6 bases; unmatched junction bases: 11. On this clone: The antigen remains undetermined.

Here immunoSEQ multiplex PCR was the method, and the copy in TCRdb shows in-frame clones only, minus some. The sample consists of 630,000 or so clones, nearly 98% of them appearing once. As defined, naive CD8 cells were CD45RO-negative and positively selected for CCR7, with terminally differentiated effector memory CD45RA+ cells excluded. The sample was naive CD8+ T cells sorted from blood. The receptor comes from a man aged 30-40 years in good health. The chain combines TRBV28 with TRBJ1-5; 7 nucleotides match TRBD1. DNA for the CDR3: TGTGCCAGCAGGGTGGGGACAGCCTTCTCTCAGCCCCAGCATTTT. Protein: CASRVGTAFSQPQHF.